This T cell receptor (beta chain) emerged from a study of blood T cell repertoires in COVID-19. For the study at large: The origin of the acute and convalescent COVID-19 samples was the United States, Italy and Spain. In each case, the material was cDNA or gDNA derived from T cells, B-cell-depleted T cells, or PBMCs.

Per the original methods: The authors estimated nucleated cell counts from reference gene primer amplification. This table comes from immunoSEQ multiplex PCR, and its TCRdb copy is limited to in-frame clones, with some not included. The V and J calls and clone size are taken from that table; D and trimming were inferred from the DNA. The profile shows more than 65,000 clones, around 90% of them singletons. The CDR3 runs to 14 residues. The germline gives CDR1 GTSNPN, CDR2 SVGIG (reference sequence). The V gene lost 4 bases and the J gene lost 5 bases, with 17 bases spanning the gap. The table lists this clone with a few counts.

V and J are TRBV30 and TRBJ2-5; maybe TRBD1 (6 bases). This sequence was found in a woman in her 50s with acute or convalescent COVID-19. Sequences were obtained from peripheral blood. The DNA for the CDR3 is TGTGCCTGGACTCTCTTAGGGGGTTGGGAGACCCAGTACTTC. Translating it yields CAWTLLGGWETQYF.